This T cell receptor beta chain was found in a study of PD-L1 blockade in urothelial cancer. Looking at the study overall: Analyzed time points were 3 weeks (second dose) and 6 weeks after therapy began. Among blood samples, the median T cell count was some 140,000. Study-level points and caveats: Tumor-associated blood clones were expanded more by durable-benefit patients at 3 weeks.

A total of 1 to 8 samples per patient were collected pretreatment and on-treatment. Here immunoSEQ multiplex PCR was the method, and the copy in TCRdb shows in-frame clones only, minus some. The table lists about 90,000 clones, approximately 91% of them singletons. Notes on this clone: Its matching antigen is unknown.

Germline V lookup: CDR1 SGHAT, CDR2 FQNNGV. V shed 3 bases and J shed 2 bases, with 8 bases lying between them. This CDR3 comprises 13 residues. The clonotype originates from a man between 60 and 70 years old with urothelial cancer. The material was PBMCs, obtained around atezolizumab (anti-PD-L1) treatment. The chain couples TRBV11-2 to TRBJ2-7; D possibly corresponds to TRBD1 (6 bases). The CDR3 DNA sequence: TGTGCCAGCAGCTTTCAGGGGCCCTACGAGCAGTACTTC. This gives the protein CASSFQGPYEQYF.